These 2 T cell receptor beta chains were all obtained from the same sample, sequenced in a study of T cells after yellow fever vaccination. Using its own MiXCR run on the 5' RACE reads, TCRdb lists one record per CDR3 protein. This table holds about 340,000 distinct CDR3 sequences, under 15% found once. The sample consisted of CD4+ T cells sorted from PBMCs, taken 15 days after the yellow fever booster vaccination. The receptors stem from a man younger than 35 who received the YFV17D yellow fever vaccine.

This clonotype has a count of ten or more. Germline and junction disagree at one end, which may indicate a read error. The V and J genes are TRBV20-1 and TRBJ1-1, with D unresolved. The CDR3 sequence is 12 residues long. CDR1 and CDR2 (germline): DFQATT, SNEGSKA (reference sequence). CDR3 region: CSARPGNNEAFF. The CDR3 region has the DNA TGCAGTGCTAGGCCCGGGAACAATGAAGCTTTCTTT.

V and J are TRBV3-2 and TRBJ2-7; no check of the table's D call, TRBD1, against the DNA was made. TRBV3-2 is designated a pseudogene. The CDR3 spans 17 residues. This CDR3 reads CASLKTGGPHYFYEQYV. The CDR3 bases are TGTGCCAGCCTGAAGACAGGGGGCCCTCACTACTTCTACGAGCAGTACGTC.